The sequence of this TCR beta chain was determined in a study of technical replicates of blood from several donors. Generated by immunoSEQ multiplex PCR, the TCRdb table keeps only in-frame clones and is missing some. The sample has more than 75,000 clones, about 96% seen once; the top ten hold approximately 0.36%. In germline, CDR1 is SGDLS, CDR2 YYNGEE. The junction had 3 bases not matched to a gene; V was cut back by 3 bases and J by 2 bases. This CDR3 is 15 amino acids long. The sequence was collected from a human donor in good health. The sample comprised T cells isolated from PBMCs. The rearrangement uses TRBV9 and TRBJ2-1; 9 bases match TRBD2. The chain's CDR3 is CASSGEREAYNEQFF. CDR3 sequence (DNA): TGTGCCAGCAGCGGCGAGCGGGAGGCCTACAATGAGCAGTTCTTC.